The 5 T cell receptor beta chains presented below share a single source sample, sequenced in a study of regulatory T cells in long-lasting Graves disease. Sequencing libraries for TCR beta were prepared with iRepertoire HTBI primers and Arm-PCR of CDR3 regions. MiXCR was run by TCRdb on the multiplex PCR reads, yielding one entry per CDR3 protein. This sample yields 400,000 or so distinct CDR3 sequences, of which 23% are seen a single time; over 25% belongs to the top ten. Time point specified: persistent/refractory GD, antithyroid drugs over 5 years with positive TRAb. Following extraction of RNA from PBMCs, that RNA was used to make the TCR library. This sample comprised peripheral blood mononuclear cells (PBMCs), obtained when the disease was refractory, from a patient treated with antithyroid drugs. These receptors originate from a female donor with Graves disease.

This clonotype was found a few times. The chain links TRBV29-1 to TRBJ1-4; weak D call: TRBD1 (5 bases). The CDR3 totals 16 residues. Germline loops: CDR1 SQVTM, CDR2 ANQGSEA. The V and J ends lost 5 bases and 1 base respectively, with 17 bases between them. CDR3 coding DNA: TGCAGCGTTTCCGACAGCAAGGTAGAAACTAATGAAAAACTGTTTTTT. Translated, it gives CSVSDSKVETNEKLFF.

This clonotype was detected once. The chain recombines TRBV29-1 with TRBJ2-5, with D hard to call. Germline lookup yields CDR1 SQVTM and CDR2 ANQGSEA. The V gene lost 4 bases and the J gene lost 7 bases, with 7 bases spanning the gap. This CDR3 has 10 amino acids. In nucleotides, the CDR3 is TGCAGCGTTGGTGACGGGACCCAGTACTTC. Residues: CSVGDGTQYF.

V and J are TRBV2 and TRBJ1-5; 8 bases align to TRBD1. V was clipped by 3 bases and J by 6 bases; unmatched bases: 4. There are 14 residues in the CDR3. CDR1 is SNHLY and CDR2 is FYNNEI in the germline V gene. For the CDR3, the DNA is TGTGCCAGCAGTGACACAGGGGGGATTCAGCCCCAGCATTTT. This encodes CASSDTGGIQPQHF.

In its sample, this clonotype was seen many times. The J gene is TRBJ1-1, the V gene TRBV20-1; D is possibly TRBD1 (6 bases). CDR3 length: 12 amino acids. In germline, CDR1 is DFQATT, CDR2 SNEGSKA (reference sequence). Trimming left V 6 bases short and J 5 bases short, with 13 bases between. The CDR3 here is CSAKQGDTEAFF. The CDR3 region has the DNA TGCAGTGCCAAACAGGGAGATACTGAAGCTTTCTTT.

V and J are TRBV7-2 and TRBJ2-3, with TRBD1 matching over 7 bases. The CDR3 extends over 16 amino acids. Germline CDR1 SGHTA, CDR2 FQGNSA. J was trimmed by 3 bases and V by 2 bases; bases with no gene match: 8. The CDR3 loop reads CASSLFNNRGTDTQYF. The CDR3 DNA sequence: TGTGCCAGCAGCTTATTTAACAACAGGGGTACAGATACGCAGTATTTT.